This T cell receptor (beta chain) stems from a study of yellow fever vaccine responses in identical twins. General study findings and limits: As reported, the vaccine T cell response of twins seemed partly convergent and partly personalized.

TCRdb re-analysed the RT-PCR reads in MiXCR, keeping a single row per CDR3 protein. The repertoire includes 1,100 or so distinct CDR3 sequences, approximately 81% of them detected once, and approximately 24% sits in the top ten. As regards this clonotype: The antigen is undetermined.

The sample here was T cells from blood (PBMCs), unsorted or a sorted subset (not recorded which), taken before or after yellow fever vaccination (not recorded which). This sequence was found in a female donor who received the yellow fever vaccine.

For the CDR3, the DNA is TGTGCCAGCAGCTTAGGATTGGGTAATGAAGCTTTCTTT. It yields the protein CASSLGLGNEAFF. The chain carries TRBV7-6 and TRBJ1-1; D ambiguous. Per germline, CDR1 SGHVS and CDR2 FNYEAQ. The CDR3 is made up of 13 amino acids. The germline V and J ends were trimmed by 1 base and 7 bases, with 10 bases remaining between them.